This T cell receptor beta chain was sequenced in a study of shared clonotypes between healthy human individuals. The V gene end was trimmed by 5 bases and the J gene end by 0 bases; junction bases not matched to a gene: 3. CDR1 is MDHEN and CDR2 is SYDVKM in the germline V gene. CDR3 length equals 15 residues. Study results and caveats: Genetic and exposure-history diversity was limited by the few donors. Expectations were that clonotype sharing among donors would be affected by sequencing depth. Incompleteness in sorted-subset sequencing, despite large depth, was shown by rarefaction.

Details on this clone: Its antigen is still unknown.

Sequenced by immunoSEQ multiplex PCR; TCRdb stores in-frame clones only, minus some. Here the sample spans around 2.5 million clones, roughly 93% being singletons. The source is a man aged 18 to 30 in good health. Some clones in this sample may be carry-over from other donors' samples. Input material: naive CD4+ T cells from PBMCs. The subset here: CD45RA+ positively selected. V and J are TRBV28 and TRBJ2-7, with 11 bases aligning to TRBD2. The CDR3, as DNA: TGTGCCAGCAGTATGGGACTAGCGGACTCCTACGAGCAGTACTTC. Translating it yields CASSMGLADSYEQYF. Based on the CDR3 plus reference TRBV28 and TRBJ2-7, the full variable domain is DVKVTQSSRYLVKRTGEKVFLECVQDMDHENMFWYRQDPGLGLRLIYFSYDVKMKEKGDIPEGYSVSREKKERFSLILESASTNQTSMYLCASSMGLADSYEQYFGPGTRLTVT.